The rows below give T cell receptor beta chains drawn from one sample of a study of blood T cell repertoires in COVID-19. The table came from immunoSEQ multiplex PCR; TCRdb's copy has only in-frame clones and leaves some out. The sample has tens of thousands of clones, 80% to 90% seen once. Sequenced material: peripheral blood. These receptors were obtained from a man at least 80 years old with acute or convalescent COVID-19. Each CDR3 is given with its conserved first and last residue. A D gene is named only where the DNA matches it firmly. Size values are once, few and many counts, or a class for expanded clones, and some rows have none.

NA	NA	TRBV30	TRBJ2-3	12	TGTGCCTGGAGTGTAGGAGGTGATACGCAGTATTTT	CAWSVGGDTQYF
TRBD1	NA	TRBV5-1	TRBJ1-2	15	TGCGCCAGCAGCCCTGGTGGGACAGGGATAAACGGCTACACCTTC	CASSPGGTGINGYTF
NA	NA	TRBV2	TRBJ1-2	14	TGTGCCACCGACCTAACTCGGGGGGGGGATGGCTACACCTTC	CATDLTRGGDGYTF
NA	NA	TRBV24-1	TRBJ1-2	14	TGTGCCACCAGTGACATCGGTACTAACTATGGCTACACCTTC	CATSDIGTNYGYTF
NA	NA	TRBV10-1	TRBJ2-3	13	TGCGCCAGCAGGAGCGACAGCACAGATACGCAGTATTTT	CASRSDSTDTQYF
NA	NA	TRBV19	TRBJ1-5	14	TGTGCCAGTAGTAGGGGCCTAAAGGGACAGCCCCAGCATTTT	CASSRGLKGQPQHF
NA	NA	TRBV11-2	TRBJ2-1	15	TGTGCCAGCAGCTACGGACTGGCCCGAAAGAATGAGCAGTTCTTC	CASSYGLARKNEQFF
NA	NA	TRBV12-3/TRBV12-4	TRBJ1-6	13	TGTGCCAGCAGTTTAATTTCGAATTCACCCCTCCACTTT	CASSLISNSPLHF
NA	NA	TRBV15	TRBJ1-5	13	TGTGCCACCAGCAGAGAAGGAGATCAGCCCCAGCATTTT	CATSREGDQPQHF
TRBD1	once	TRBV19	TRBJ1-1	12	TGTGCCAGTAGTATTGGGACAGAAGAAGCTTTCTTT	CASSIGTEEAFF
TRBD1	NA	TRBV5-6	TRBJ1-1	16	TGTGCCAGCAGCTTGGGTTACAGGGGGAGATATACTGAAGCTTTCTTT	CASSLGYRGRYTEAFF
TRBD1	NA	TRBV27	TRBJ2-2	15	TGTGCCAGCAGAGGACAGGGGGCGCCAAGGAGGGAGCTGTTTTTT	CASRGQGAPRRELFF
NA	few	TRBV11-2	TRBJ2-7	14	TGTGCCAGCAGTCGAATTCCAGGGTTCTACGAGCAGTACTTC	CASSRIPGFYEQYF
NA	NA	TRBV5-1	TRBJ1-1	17	TGCGCCAGCAGCTTTCACCCCTCAGGGGCCGAGAACACTGAAGCTTTCTTT	CASSFHPSGAENTEAFF
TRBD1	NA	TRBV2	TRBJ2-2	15	TGTGCCAGCAAGGGACAGCCGGGGTTTGGGGGGGAGCTGTTTTTT	CASKGQPGFGGELFF
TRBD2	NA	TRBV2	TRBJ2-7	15	TGTGCCAGCATTGGTAGTTCCGGGGGGGCGGGCGAGCAGTACTTC	CASIGSSGGAGEQYF
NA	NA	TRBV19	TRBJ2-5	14	TGTGCCAGTAGTGTACAGGGTGGCCAAGAGACCCAGTACTTC	CASSVQGGQETQYF
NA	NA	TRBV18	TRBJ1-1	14	TGTGCCAGCTCCTCCCGCGGGTTGGGCACTGAAGCTTTCTTT	CASSSRGLGTEAFF
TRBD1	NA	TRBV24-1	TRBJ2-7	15	TGTGCCACCAGTGAGGGGGTGTCCGACAGGGACGAGCAGTACTTC	CATSEGVSDRDEQYF
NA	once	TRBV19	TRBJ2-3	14	TGTGCCAGTAGTATAACGGGTAGCACAGATACGCAGTATTTT	CASSITGSTDTQYF
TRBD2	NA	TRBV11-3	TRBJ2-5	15	TGTGCCAGCAGCTTAGACAGGGAGGGGATAGAGACCCAGTACTTC	CASSLDREGIETQYF
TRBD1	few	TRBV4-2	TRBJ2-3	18	TGTGCCAGCAGCCAAGTACGACAGGGGGGCGCCCCGGGGGATACGCAGTATTTT	CASSQVRQGGAPGDTQYF
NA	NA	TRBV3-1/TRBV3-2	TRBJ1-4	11	TGTGCCAGCAGCCAAGCGCGAGAACTGTTTTTT	CASSQARELFF
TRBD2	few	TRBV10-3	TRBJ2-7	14	TGTGCCATCAGTATGGCTAGCGGGTCCTACGAGCAGTACTTC	CAISMASGSYEQYF
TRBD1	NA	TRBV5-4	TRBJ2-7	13	TGTGCCAGCAGCCAGACAGGGGCTGGGGAGCAGTACTTC	CASSQTGAGEQYF
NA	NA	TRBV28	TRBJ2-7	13	TGTGCCAGCAGTTCCGAGTTCTCCTACGAGCAGTACTTC	CASSSEFSYEQYF
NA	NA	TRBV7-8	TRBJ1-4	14	TGTGCCAGCACCTCAGGGGAGACTAATGAAAAACTGTTTTTT	CASTSGETNEKLFF
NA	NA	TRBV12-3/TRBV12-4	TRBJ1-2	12	TGTGCCAGCACTCTGGTCGGCTATGGCTACACCTTC	CASTLVGYGYTF
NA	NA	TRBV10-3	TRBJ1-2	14	TGTGCCATCAGTGAAGCAGGGTTGGACTATGGCTACACCTTC	CAISEAGLDYGYTF
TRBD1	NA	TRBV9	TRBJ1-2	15	TGTGCCAGCGCTCCGCCGACAGGGGAGGACTATGGCTACACCTTC	CASAPPTGEDYGYTF
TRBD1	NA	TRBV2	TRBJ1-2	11	TGTGCCAGCGTAGGGGGCAAACGCTACACCTTC	CASVGGKRYTF
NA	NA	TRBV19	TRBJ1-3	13	TGTGCCACTGGACAGAACTCTGGAAACACCATATATTTT	CATGQNSGNTIYF
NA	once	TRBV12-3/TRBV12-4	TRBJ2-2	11	TGTGCCAGCAGTTTTTGGGAGAGGCTGTTTTTT	CASSFWERLFF
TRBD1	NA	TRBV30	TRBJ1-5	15	TGTGCCTGGAGTAAACTAGACAGGGGAAATCAGCCCCAGCATTTT	CAWSKLDRGNQPQHF
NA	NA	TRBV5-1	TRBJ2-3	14	TGCGCCAGCAGCCGGACAGCACCCACAGATACGCAGTATTTT	CASSRTAPTDTQYF
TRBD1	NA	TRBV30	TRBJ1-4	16	TGTGCCTGGAGTGAGGGCAGGGACAGTCAGAATGAAAAACTGTTTTTT	CAWSEGRDSQNEKLFF
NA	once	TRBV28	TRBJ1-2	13	TGTGCCAGCAGGGACACAAATGGGGATGGCTACACCTTC	CASRDTNGDGYTF
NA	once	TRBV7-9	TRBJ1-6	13	TGTGCCAGCAGCTGGGGTAGGGGAGGTCCCCTCCACTTT	CASSWGRGGPLHF